This entry lists 12 T cell receptor beta chains sequenced from one sample in a study of blood T cell repertoires in COVID-19. The data were produced by immunoSEQ multiplex PCR, yet TCRdb's version contains in-frame clones alone and is incomplete. The sample includes roughly 260,000 clones, about nine tenths of them seen just once. The source material was PBMCs or T cells enriched from blood (not recorded which). The receptors were gathered from a woman aged 18-35 years who had recovered from COVID-19.

CDR3 loop: CASSLRALAGGPETQYF. Here the CDR3 DNA reads TGTGCCAGCAGCTTAAGGGCACTAGCGGGGGGGCCGGAGACCCAGTACTTC. The chain combines TRBV7-6 with TRBJ2-5, with TRBD2 matching over 13 bases. The CDR3 has 17 residues. CDR1 and CDR2 from the germline V gene are SGHVS and FNYEAQ. Losses at the gene ends were 2 bases for V and 5 bases for J; bases not matched to a gene: 8.

The chain is built from TRBV5-8 and TRBJ1-6, with D possibly matching TRBD1 (6 bases). The length of the CDR3 is 17 residues. Germline CDR1 SGHTS, CDR2 YDEGEE. V lost 6 bases to trimming and J lost 5 bases, with 21 bases between them. Here the CDR3 DNA reads TGTGCCAGCATCGCCCCGGGACACCTTGGAGATAATTCACCCCTCCACTTT. Translated, it gives CASIAPGHLGDNSPLHF. Supplemented by reference TRBV5-8 and TRBJ1-6, the full variable domain reads EAGVTQSPTHLIKTRGQQATLRCSPISGHTSVYWYQQALGLGLQFLLWYDEGEERNRGNFPPRFSGRQFPNYSSELNVNALELEDSALYLCASIAPGHLGDNSPLHFGNGTRLTVT.

The chain couples TRBV29-1 to TRBJ2-2, with D possibly TRBD1 on 5 matching bases. The CDR3 is made up of 10 amino acids. The V end lost 6 bases, the J end lost 13 bases, and 12 bases lay between the germline ends. Germline V CDR1 and CDR2: SQVTM, ANQGSEA. The chain's CDR3 is CSVRGQGLFF. The CDR3 nucleotides read TGCAGCGTCCGTGGTCAGGGGCTGTTTTTT.

The chain couples TRBV5-1 to TRBJ1-1, with D possibly being TRBD1 (5 bases). Per germline, CDR1 SGHRS and CDR2 YFSETQ. CDR3 length equals 13 residues. With 0 bases removed from V and 11 bases from J, the gap between germline ends came to 14 bases. CDR3 sequence: CASSLDMGLGAFF. CDR3 DNA: TGCGCCAGCAGCTTGGATATGGGGCTAGGTGCTTTCTTT.

DNA of the CDR3: TGTGCCGGGGGGACGGAGAACACTGAAGCTTTCTTT. Protein product: CAGGTENTEAFF. The chain joins TRBV9 to TRBJ1-1; weak D call: TRBD1 (5 bases). V lost 10 bases, J lost 1 base, and 11 bases lay in between. Germline CDR1 is SGDLS and CDR2 is YYNGEE. This CDR3 comprises 12 residues.

The genes are TRBV7-6 and TRBJ2-1; perhaps TRBD2 as D (6 bases). Germline-derived CDR1 and CDR2 are SGHVS and FNYEAQ. This CDR3 is 17 amino acids long. Trimming cost V 2 bases and J 5 bases, with 19 bases left between them. CDR3 residues: CASSLRSLGLLDNEQFF. The CDR3 DNA reads TGTGCCAGCAGCTTACGAAGCCTTGGACTACTCGACAATGAGCAGTTCTTC.

The V and J genes are TRBV18 and TRBJ1-6, with D possibly matching TRBD1 (6 bases). In germline, CDR1 is KGHSH, CDR2 LQKENI. The length of the CDR3 is 15 residues. The V gene lost 6 bases and the J gene lost 5 bases, with 14 bases spanning the gap. DNA for the CDR3: TGTGCCAGCTCCTTCCGCAGGGACAATAATTCACCCCTCCACTTT. Encoded protein: CASSFRRDNNSPLHF.

The chain carries TRBV28 and TRBJ1-2; possible D gene TRBD1, 5 bases. Germline CDR1 and CDR2: MDHEN and SYDVKM. V lost 1 base and J lost 9, with 15 bases in between. The CDR3 contains 14 residues. The CDR3 bases are TGTGCCAGCAGTTTATCAGGGAACAGCTTAAGCTACACCTTC. Translation: CASSLSGNSLSYTF.

The gene calls are TRBV5-1 and TRBJ2-6; no definite D call. Germline V gene lookup returns CDR1 SGHRS and CDR2 YFSETQ. Trimming cost V 0 bases and J 0 bases, with 7 bases left between them. CDR3 length: 16 residues. For the CDR3, the DNA is TGCGCCAGCAGCTTGGTAACCAGCTCTGGGGCCAACGTCCTGACTTTC. It codes for CASSLVTSSGANVLTF.

This clone was counted once. J is TRBJ1-4 and V is TRBV30, with D possibly TRBD1 on 5 matching bases. Trimming pared 1 base from V and 13 bases from J, leaving 16 bases between. This CDR3 has 13 amino acids. The germline gives CDR1 GTSNPN, CDR2 SVGIG (reference sequence). The CDR3 loop is CAWSERPYTGLFF. DNA of the CDR3: TGTGCCTGGAGTGAAAGGCCCTACACAGGACTGTTTTTT.

The gene calls are TRBV11-2 and TRBJ2-5, with 9 bases aligning to TRBD1. From germline, CDR1 is SGHAT and CDR2 FQNNGV. The CDR3 totals 13 residues. The J segment lost 10 bases and the V segment lost 2 bases, leaving 5 bases of the junction unmatched. The CDR3 DNA sequence: TGTGCCAGCAGCTTAAGGACAGGGGAGGGCCAGTACTTC. Translating it yields CASSLRTGEGQYF.

This chain uses TRBV6-2 or TRBV6-3 with TRBJ1-2, with unresolved D. V was pared by 5 bases and J by 7 bases, with 20 bases between. Germline CDR1 MNHEY, CDR2 SVGEGT. The CDR3 has 15 residues. The CDR3: CASSKLPRLRGGYTF. The CDR3 nucleotides are TGTGCCAGCAGTAAATTACCGCGACTTCGGGGTGGCTACACCTTC.